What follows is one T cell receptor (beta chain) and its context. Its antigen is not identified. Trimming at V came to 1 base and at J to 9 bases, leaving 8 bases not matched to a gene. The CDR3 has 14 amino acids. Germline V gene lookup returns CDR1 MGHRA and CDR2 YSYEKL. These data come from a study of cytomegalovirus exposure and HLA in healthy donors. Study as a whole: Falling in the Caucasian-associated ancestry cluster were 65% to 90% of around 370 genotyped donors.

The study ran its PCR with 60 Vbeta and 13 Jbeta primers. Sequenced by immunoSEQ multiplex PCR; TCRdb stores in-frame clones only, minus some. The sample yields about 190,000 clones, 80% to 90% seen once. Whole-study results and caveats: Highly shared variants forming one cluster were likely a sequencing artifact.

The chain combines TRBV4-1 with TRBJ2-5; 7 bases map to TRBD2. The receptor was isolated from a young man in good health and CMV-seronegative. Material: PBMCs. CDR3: CASSQVAGVGAQYF. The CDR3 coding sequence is TGCGCCAGCAGCCAAGTGGCGGGAGTTGGGGCCCAGTACTTC.